This T cell receptor (beta chain) was observed in a study of blood T cell repertoires in COVID-19. On the study more broadly: Samples representing acute and convalescent COVID-19 were sourced from the United States, Italy and Spain. T cells, B-cell-depleted T cells, or PBMCs supplied cDNA or gDNA.

Germline V gives CDR1 MGHRA, CDR2 YSYEKL. After removal of 1 base from V and 4 bases from J, the junction contained 6 bases not matched to a gene. The CDR3 is 15 residues long. In the original workflow: Reference gene primer amplification gave estimated nucleated cell counts. Clones were sequenced by immunoSEQ multiplex PCR, and TCRdb holds only the in-frame ones, with some missing. V, J and clone size are those of that table, while D and trimming were read from the DNA. The table shows about 280,000 clones, with approximately 88% occurring only once. The rearrangement links TRBV4-1 to TRBJ2-7; 8 bases align to TRBD2. Material for sequencing was peripheral blood. This clonotype was sampled from a man aged 18-30 years with active or convalescent COVID-19. In DNA form, the CDR3 reads TGCGCCAGCAGCCAAGGGCTAGCGGGCAAGTACGAGCAGTACTTC. Amino acid sequence: CASSQGLAGKYEQYF.